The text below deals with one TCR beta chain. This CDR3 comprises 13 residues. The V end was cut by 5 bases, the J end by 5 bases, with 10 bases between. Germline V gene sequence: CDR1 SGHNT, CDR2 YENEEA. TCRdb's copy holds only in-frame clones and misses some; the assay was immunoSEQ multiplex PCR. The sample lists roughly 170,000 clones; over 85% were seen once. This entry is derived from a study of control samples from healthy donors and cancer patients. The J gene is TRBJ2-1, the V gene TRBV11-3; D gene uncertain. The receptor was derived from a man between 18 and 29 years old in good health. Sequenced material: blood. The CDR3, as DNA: TGTGCCAGCAGCGAGAGCGTGAACAATGAGCAGTTCTTC. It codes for CASSESVNNEQFF.